One sample yielded the 11 T cell receptor beta chains listed below, sequenced in a study of cytomegalovirus exposure and HLA in healthy donors. Both 60 Vbeta primers and 13 Jbeta primers went into the PCR. Libraries were prepared by immunoSEQ multiplex PCR; TCRdb keeps only in-frame clonotypes and omits some of them. Seen here are over 130,000 clones, over 65% observed once, and the top ten hold 1.6%. Sequences were obtained from PBMCs. The receptors were sampled from a woman aged 25 to 39 in good health and CMV-seronegative.

In this sample, this clone turned up a few times. The rearrangement joins TRBV9 to TRBJ2-5, with D unclear. CDR1 and CDR2 (germline): SGDLS, YYNGEE. There are 14 residues in the CDR3. The V gene lost 0 bases and the J gene lost 5 bases, with 11 bases spanning the gap. CDR3 DNA sequence: TGTGCCAGCAGCGTAGGCGGAATCGAGGAGACCCAGTACTTC. Protein sequence: CASSVGGIEETQYF. The complete variable domain, with remaining parts taken from reference TRBV9 and TRBJ2-5, reads DSGVTQTPKHLITATGQRVTLRCSPRSGDLSVYWYQQSLDQGLQFLIQYYNGEERAKGNILERFSAQQFPDLHSELNLSSLELGDSALYFCASSVGGIEETQYFGPGTRLLVL.

DNA of the CDR3: TGTGCCAGTAGTATAGATGCGGAGACCCAGTACTTC. Protein: CASSIDAETQYF. V usage is TRBV19 and J usage is TRBJ2-5; D uncertain. The CDR3 is 12 residues long. Trimming took off 0 bases at V and 5 bases at J, with 4 bases between the two ends. CDR1 is LNHDA and CDR2 is SQIVND in the germline V gene (reference sequence).

CDR3 residues: CASSGIGAGNIQYF. The CDR3 bases are TGCGCCAGCAGCGGGATAGGGGCTGGAAACATTCAGTACTTC. The genes are TRBV4-1 and TRBJ2-4; perhaps TRBD1 as D (5 bases). The CDR3 contains 14 residues. The V and J ends lost 5 bases and 6 bases respectively, with 14 bases between them. The germline gives CDR1 MGHRA, CDR2 YSYEKL.

The rearrangement joins TRBV10-3 to TRBJ2-5, with D tentatively TRBD2 (5 bases). Germline V gives CDR1 ENHRY, CDR2 SYGVKD. Trimming left V 3 bases short and J 9 bases short, with 14 bases between. The CDR3 consists of 13 residues. DNA of the CDR3: TGTGCCATCAGTGAAGGTCCCTACGGGGCCCAGTACTTC. Protein: CAISEGPYGAQYF.

This chain connects TRBV30 to TRBJ1-4; 9 positions match TRBD1. The CDR3 runs to 13 residues. Trimming at V came to 8 bases and at J to 8 bases, leaving 9 bases not matched to a gene. The germline CDR1 and CDR2 sequences are GTSNPN and SVGIG (reference sequence). The CDR3 here is CAGGTGRAEKLFF. The CDR3, as DNA: TGTGCCGGAGGGACAGGGAGGGCCGAAAAACTGTTTTTT. The full variable domain, in which reference TRBV30 and TRBJ1-4 provide the parts outside the CDR3, is SQTIHQWPATLVQPVGSPLSLECTVEGTSNPNLYWYRQAAGRGLQLLFYSVGIGQISSEVPQNLSASRPQDRQFILSSKKLLLSDSGFYLCAGGTGRAEKLFFGSGTQLSVL.

The V call is TRBV28, the J call TRBJ2-2; 9 bases map to TRBD2. Germline V gene sequence: CDR1 MDHEN, CDR2 SYDVKM. V lost 6 bases to trimming and J lost 4 bases; unmatched junction nucleotides: 3. The CDR3 length is 14 residues. This chain's CDR3 is CASRGSGSTGELFF. DNA of the CDR3: TGTGCCAGCAGAGGTAGCGGGAGCACCGGGGAGCTGTTTTTT.

V gene TRBV7-9 combines with J gene TRBJ2-5; 8 bases are shared with TRBD1. Losses at the gene ends were 4 bases for V and 1 base for J; bases not matched to a gene: 5. CDR3 size: 15 residues. The germline V gene has CDR1 SEHNR and CDR2 FQNEAQ (reference sequence). CDR3 loop: CASSSYGQGQETQYF. CDR3 sequence (DNA): TGTGCCAGCAGCTCCTATGGACAGGGCCAAGAGACCCAGTACTTC.

The rearrangement uses TRBV6-5 and TRBJ1-5; D gene unclear. In germline, CDR1 is MNHEY, CDR2 SVGAGI. V was trimmed by 3 bases and J by 0 bases, leaving 3 bases between them. The CDR3 totals 13 residues. CDR3 sequence reads: CASSYYSNQPQHF. The CDR3 coding sequence is TGTGCCAGCAGTTATTATAGCAATCAGCCCCAGCATTTT.

The J gene is TRBJ1-1, the V gene TRBV13; possibly TRBD1 for D (6 bases). The germline V gene encodes CDR1 PRHDT and CDR2 FYEKMQ (reference sequence). The CDR3 sequence is 14 residues long. The ends were cut back, 3 bases at V and 2 bases at J, with 10 bases in the middle. The CDR3 loop is CASSFAGVNTEAFF. The DNA for the CDR3 is TGTGCCAGCAGCTTTGCAGGGGTCAACACTGAAGCTTTCTTT.

V is TRBV20-1 and J is TRBJ2-1; TRBD2 matches 8 bases. V was clipped by 2 bases and J by 11 bases; unmatched bases: 2. The CDR3 has 11 residues. Germline V gene sequence: CDR1 DFQATT, CDR2 SNEGSKA (reference sequence). The CDR3 here is CSARLAGQQFF. The DNA of the CDR3 is TGCAGTGCTAGACTAGCGGGTCAGCAGTTCTTC.

The CDR3 sequence is CASSFSGYYEQYV. The DNA for the CDR3 is TGTGCCAGCAGCTTTAGCGGTTACTACGAGCAGTACGTC. This sequence joins TRBV7-2 and TRBJ2-7; weak D call: TRBD2 (6 bases). Trimming stripped 3 bases from V and 3 bases from J, with 9 bases between. The CDR3 is made up of 13 amino acids. Germline V gene lookup returns CDR1 SGHTA and CDR2 FQGNSA.